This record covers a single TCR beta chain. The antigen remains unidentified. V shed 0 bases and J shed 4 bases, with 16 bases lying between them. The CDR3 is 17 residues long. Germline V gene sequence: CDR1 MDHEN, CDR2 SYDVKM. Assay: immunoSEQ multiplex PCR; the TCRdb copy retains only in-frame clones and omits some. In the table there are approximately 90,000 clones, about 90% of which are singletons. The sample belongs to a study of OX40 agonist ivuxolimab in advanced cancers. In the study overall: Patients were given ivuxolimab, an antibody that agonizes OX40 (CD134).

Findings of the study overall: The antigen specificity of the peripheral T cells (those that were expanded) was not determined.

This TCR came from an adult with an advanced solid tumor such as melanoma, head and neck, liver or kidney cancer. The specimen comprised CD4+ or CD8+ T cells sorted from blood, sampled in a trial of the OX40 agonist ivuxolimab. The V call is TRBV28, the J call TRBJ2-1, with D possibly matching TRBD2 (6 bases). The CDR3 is CASSLWSGDWRYNEQFF. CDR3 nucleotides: TGTGCCAGCAGTTTATGGTCTGGGGACTGGAGGTACAATGAGCAGTTCTTC.